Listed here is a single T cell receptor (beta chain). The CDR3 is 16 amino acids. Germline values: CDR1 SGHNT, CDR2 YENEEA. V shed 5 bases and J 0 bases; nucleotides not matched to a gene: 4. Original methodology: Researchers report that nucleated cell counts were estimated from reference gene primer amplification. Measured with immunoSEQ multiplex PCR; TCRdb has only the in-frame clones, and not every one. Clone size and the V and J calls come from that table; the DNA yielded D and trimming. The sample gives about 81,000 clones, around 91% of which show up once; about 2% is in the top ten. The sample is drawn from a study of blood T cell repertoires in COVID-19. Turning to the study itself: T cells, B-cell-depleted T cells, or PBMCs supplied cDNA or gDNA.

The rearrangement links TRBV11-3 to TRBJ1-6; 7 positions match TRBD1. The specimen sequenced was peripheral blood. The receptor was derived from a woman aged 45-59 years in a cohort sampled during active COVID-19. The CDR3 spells CASSGQANSYNSPLHF. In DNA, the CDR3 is TGTGCCAGCAGCGGACAGGCCAACTCCTATAATTCACCCCTCCACTTT.